The next 22 T cell receptor beta chains were all read from a single sample in a study of response to subunit inactivated influenza vaccine. TCRdb recomputed calls from the RT-PCR reads with MiXCR, one row per CDR3 protein. The data show about 520,000 distinct CDR3 sequences, with 7.2% seen just once and around 14% held by the top ten. This sample comprised PBMCs from blood, obtained approximately 25 months after vaccination. Receptors originate from a man between 45 and 75 years old who received an inactivated influenza vaccine.

This chain joins TRBV4-3 and TRBJ2-1; no clear D gene. Trimming removed 0 bases from V and 12 bases from J, with 12 bases in between. CDR3 length equals 13 residues. Germline values: CDR1 LGHNA, CDR2 YSLEER. CDR3 residues: CASSQDVGSRQFF. In DNA form, the CDR3 reads TGCGCCAGCAGCCAAGATGTGGGGTCCAGGCAGTTCTTC.

This clonotype has only a few counts. V usage is TRBV5-5 and J usage is TRBJ2-3; tentatively, D is TRBD1 or TRBD2 (5 bases each). V dropped 4 bases and J dropped 4 bases, with 16 bases sitting between them. The CDR3 consists of 15 residues. Germline lookup yields CDR1 SGHKS and CDR2 YYEKEE (reference sequence). The chain's CDR3 is CASSEPQLGADTQYF. The CDR3 DNA reads TGTGCCAGCAGCGAACCCCAGTTGGGGGCAGATACGCAGTATTTT.

This clonotype was seen more than once but under ten times. This chain uses TRBV7-2 with TRBJ1-2; no firm D call. Germline CDR1 SGHTA, CDR2 FQGNSA. The CDR3 contains 15 residues. Trimming left V 2 bases short and J 6 bases short, with 16 bases between. Here the CDR3 reads CASSLQQPRSHGYTF. The CDR3 DNA is TGTGCCAGCAGCTTACAACAGCCACGAAGCCATGGCTACACCTTC.

This clonotype showed up many times. V and J are TRBV3-1 and TRBJ1-1; perhaps TRBD1 as D (6 bases). There are 12 residues in the CDR3. V lost 4 bases and J 10 bases, leaving 13 bases between the germline ends. Germline CDR1 and CDR2: LGHDT and YNNKEL (reference sequence). The CDR3 reads CASSPRGSPAFF. The CDR3 DNA reads TGTGCCAGCAGCCCCAGGGGCTCCCCAGCTTTCTTT.

This clonotype was seen ten or more times. The CDR3 sequence is CASSLTGGGLYQPQHF. The CDR3 nucleotides read TGTGCCAGCAGCTTGACAGGGGGGGGCCTTTATCAGCCCCAGCATTTT. V is TRBV7-2 and J is TRBJ1-5; 9 nucleotides agree with TRBD1. Germline lookup yields CDR1 SGHTA and CDR2 FQGNSA. Trimming removed 3 bases from V and 5 bases from J; junction bases left unmatched: 8. The CDR3 is made up of 16 amino acids.

This chain links TRBV4-1 with TRBJ1-6, with 9 bases identical to TRBD1. With 1 base clipped from V and 9 bases from J, the junction kept 7 bases outside the gene matches. This CDR3 is 16 amino acids long. Germline CDR1 and CDR2: MGHRA and YSYEKL. The CDR3, as DNA: TGCGCCAGCAGCCAAGCTTACAGGGGGCTCTTTTCACCCCTCCACTTT. This gives the protein CASSQAYRGLFSPLHF.

V is TRBV6-9 and J is TRBJ2-7, with D possibly being TRBD2 (5 bases). The V and J ends lost 0 bases and 2 bases respectively, with 8 bases between them. The CDR3 is 14 amino acids. The germline gives CDR1 MNHGY, CDR2 SVAAGI. CDR3 protein: CASSYSQRTYEQYF. CDR3 DNA: TGTGCCAGCAGTTATTCACAGCGGACCTACGAGCAGTACTTC.

This clonotype was recorded a few times. The CDR3 DNA reads as TGCGCCAGCAGCTGGGGGACAGGAAACCCTATGAACACTGAAGCTTTCTTT. This translates into CASSWGTGNPMNTEAFF. V and J are TRBV5-1 and TRBJ1-1, with 8 bases that match TRBD1. After removal of 3 bases from V and 0 bases from J, the junction contained 10 bases not matched to a gene. The length of the CDR3 is 17 residues. The germline gives CDR1 SGHRS, CDR2 YFSETQ.

The chain joins TRBV30 to TRBJ2-1, with TRBD2 matching 10 bases. Germline V gives CDR1 GTSNPN, CDR2 SVGIG (reference sequence). The CDR3 consists of 14 residues. For the CDR3, the DNA is TGTGCTGCGGCGAGAGCGGGAGGGCCGGGTGAGCAGTTCTTC. Protein: CAAARAGGPGEQFF.

The chain is built from TRBV5-5 and TRBJ2-5; 7 bases line up with TRBD2. The CDR3 length is 16 residues. Losses at the gene ends were 4 bases for V and 0 bases for J; bases not matched to a gene: 9. Germline CDR1 is SGHKS and CDR2 is YYEKEE (reference sequence). This CDR3 reads CASSRSGTTYQETQYF. The DNA of the CDR3 is TGTGCCAGCAGCCGCTCCGGGACTACTTACCAAGAGACCCAGTACTTC. The variable domain in full, completed from reference TRBV5-5 and TRBJ2-5, reads DAGVTQSPTHLIKTRGQQVTLRCSPISGHKSVSWYQQVLGQGPQFIFQYYEKEERGRGNFPDRFSARQFPNYSSELNVNALLLGDSALYLCASSRSGTTYQETQYFGPGTRLLVL.

This clonotype turned up a few times. This sequence joins TRBV7-2 and TRBJ1-4, with D uncertain. The CDR3 extends over 16 amino acids. Trimming removed 3 bases at V and 7 bases at J, with 18 bases between. Per germline, CDR1 SGHTA and CDR2 FQGNSA. The CDR3 region is CASSFGRTLSGEKLFF. CDR3 DNA sequence: TGTGCCAGCAGCTTCGGACGCACTTTATCCGGTGAAAAACTGTTTTTT.

This clonotype occurred many times. This chain connects TRBV12-3 or TRBV12-4 to TRBJ1-1, with D perhaps TRBD1 (5 bases). The CDR3 sequence is 12 residues long. Between the trimmed V and J ends, which lost 5 bases and 10 bases, there was a span of 14 bases. This chain's CDR3 is CASSPGTSAAFF. For the CDR3, the DNA is TGTGCCAGCAGTCCCGGGACCTCGGCAGCTTTCTTT.

The CDR3 region has the DNA TGCGCCAGCAGCACGGGACAGTTCACTAGCACAGATACGCAGTATTTT. The encoded protein is CASSTGQFTSTDTQYF. This chain uses TRBV5-1 with TRBJ2-3; TRBD1 aligns across 7 bases. V gave up 4 bases and J gave up 0 bases; unmatched junction bases: 8. CDR1 SGHRS and CDR2 YFSETQ come from the germline V gene. CDR3 length: 16 residues.

The gene calls are TRBV6-1 and TRBJ2-5; perhaps TRBD1 as D (6 bases). This CDR3 has 14 amino acids. Germline CDR1 and CDR2: MNHNS and SASEGT. Between the trimmed V and J ends, which lost 10 bases and 1 base, there was a span of 16 bases. The CDR3 DNA reads TGTGCCACAACTCAGGGGTCCCGCCAAGAGACCCAGTACTTC. Protein sequence: CATTQGSRQETQYF.

The V and J genes are TRBV6-1 and TRBJ1-1; TRBD1 matches at 11 bases. After removal of 8 bases from V and 4 bases from J, the junction contained 9 bases not matched to a gene. The CDR3 spans 15 residues. The germline V gene encodes CDR1 MNHNS and CDR2 SASEGT. Here the CDR3 reads CASRSSGTGGTEAFF. CDR3 bases: TGTGCCAGCCGGAGTTCCGGGACAGGGGGCACTGAAGCTTTCTTT.

There are many counts of this clonotype. This rearrangement joins TRBV2 to TRBJ2-2; D gene uncertain. The CDR3 has 11 residues. Trimming left V 6 bases short and J 6 bases short, with 5 bases between. Looked up from germline, CDR1 is SNHLY and CDR2 is FYNNEI. The DNA for the CDR3 is TGTGCCAGCAGGGAATCCGGGGAGCTGTTTTTT. Encoded protein: CASRESGELFF.

This chain connects TRBV5-6 to TRBJ2-5; 9 positions match TRBD1. Germline CDR1 SGHDT, CDR2 YYEEEE. CDR3 size: 14 residues. After removal of 7 bases from V and 5 bases from J, the junction contained 9 bases not matched to a gene. This CDR3 is CASDNRGLSETQYF. DNA for the CDR3: TGTGCCAGCGATAACAGGGGGCTATCTGAGACCCAGTACTTC.

This clonotype was detected ten times or more. The chain has TRBV5-1 and TRBJ2-7, with D hard to call. Germline V lookup: CDR1 SGHRS, CDR2 YFSETQ. The CDR3 length is 14 residues. V was pared by 2 bases and J by 3 bases, with 12 bases between. The CDR3 bases are TGCGCCAGCAGCTTAACAACAGTTGTCTACGAGCAGTACTTC. This codes for CASSLTTVVYEQYF.

The chain links TRBV20-1 to TRBJ2-3; 14 bases are a match to TRBD2. The CDR3 is 16 residues long. Trimming cost V 6 bases and J 5 bases; bases outside gene matches: 10. In germline, CDR1 is DFQATT, CDR2 SNEGSKA (reference sequence). The CDR3 reads CSAPGTSGGRGDTQYF. The CDR3 bases are TGCAGTGCCCCGGGGACTAGCGGGGGCCGCGGAGATACGCAGTATTTT.

V and J are TRBV20-1 and TRBJ2-3; TRBD2 agrees at 12 bases. Germline trimming cut 6 bases from V and 1 base from J; bases unmatched to any gene: 8. This CDR3 is built from 16 residues. The V gene's germline CDR1 is DFQATT and CDR2 SNEGSKA (reference sequence). The CDR3 DNA is TGCAGTGCCCGTGGACTAGCGGGACAGGGCACAGATACGCAGTATTTT. It translates to CSARGLAGQGTDTQYF.

In its sample, this clonotype was seen a few times. V and J are TRBV21-1 and TRBJ1-6; TRBD1, the table's D call, was not compared with the DNA. TRBV21-1 is marked as a pseudogene. The CDR3 extends over 14 amino acids. This CDR3 reads CASADGTGNSPLHF. DNA for the CDR3: TGTGCCAGCGCCGACGGGACAGGGAATTCACCCCTCCACTTT.

This clonotype was observed at least ten times. The chain uses TRBV7-9 and TRBJ1-1, with 7 nucleotides matching TRBD1. J gave up 1 base and V 2 bases, and 4 bases lay outside the gene matches. The CDR3 sequence is 15 residues long. Per germline, CDR1 SEHNR and CDR2 FQNEAQ (reference sequence). The CDR3 is CASSLQGVSNTEAFF. CDR3 nucleotide sequence: TGTGCCAGCAGCTTACAGGGGGTATCGAACACTGAAGCTTTCTTT.